The clone carrying this T cell receptor (beta chain) was seen more than once but under ten times. The antigen remains unidentified. CDR1 is MGHDK, CDR2 SYGVNS, per germline. The V end was cut by 6 bases, the J end by 0 bases, with 8 bases between. The CDR3 spans 13 residues. A distinct unique molecular identifier was carried by each TCR cDNA molecule. TCRdb re-called the 5' RACE reads through MiXCR, storing one row per CDR3 protein. There are some 110,000 distinct CDR3 sequences in the sample; 10% to 15% occur only once, and about 15% lies in the top ten. The data stem from a study of spatial heterogeneity in lung cancer. Study-wide background: When follow-up PBMC samples existed, they were sequenced (at a median of about 2 years after resection).

Study outcomes and limitations: Whereas they appeared in blood less at follow-up, ubiquitous expanded tumor TCRs appeared there more at resection.

Noted time point: blood at routine non-recurrence follow-up after resection. Whole RNA was taken from tumor, nontumor lung or frozen PBMC; it was then sequenced unsorted. The rearrangement uses TRBV25-1 and TRBJ1-1; possibly TRBD1 for D (5 bases). The source material was PBMCs, sampled at follow-up. This TCR was sampled from a male donor with early-stage non-small cell lung cancer. The CDR3 is CASSRDMNTEAFF. The CDR3 coding sequence is TGTGCCAGCAGCAGGGATATGAACACTGAAGCTTTCTTT.